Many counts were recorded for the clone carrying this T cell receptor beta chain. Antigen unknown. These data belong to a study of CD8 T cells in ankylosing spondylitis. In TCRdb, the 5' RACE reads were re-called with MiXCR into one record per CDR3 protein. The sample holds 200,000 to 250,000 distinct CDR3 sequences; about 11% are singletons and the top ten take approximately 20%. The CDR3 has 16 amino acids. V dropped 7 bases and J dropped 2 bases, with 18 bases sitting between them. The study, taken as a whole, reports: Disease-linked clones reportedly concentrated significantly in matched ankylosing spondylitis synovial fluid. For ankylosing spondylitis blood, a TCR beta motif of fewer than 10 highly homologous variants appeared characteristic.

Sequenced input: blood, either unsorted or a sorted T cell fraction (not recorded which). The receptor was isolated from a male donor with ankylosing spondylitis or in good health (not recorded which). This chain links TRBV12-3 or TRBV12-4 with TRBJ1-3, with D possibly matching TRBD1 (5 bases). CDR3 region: CASTSLERGTGNTIYF. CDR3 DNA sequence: TGTGCCAGCACCAGTTTAGAACGGGGGACTGGAAACACCATATATTTT.